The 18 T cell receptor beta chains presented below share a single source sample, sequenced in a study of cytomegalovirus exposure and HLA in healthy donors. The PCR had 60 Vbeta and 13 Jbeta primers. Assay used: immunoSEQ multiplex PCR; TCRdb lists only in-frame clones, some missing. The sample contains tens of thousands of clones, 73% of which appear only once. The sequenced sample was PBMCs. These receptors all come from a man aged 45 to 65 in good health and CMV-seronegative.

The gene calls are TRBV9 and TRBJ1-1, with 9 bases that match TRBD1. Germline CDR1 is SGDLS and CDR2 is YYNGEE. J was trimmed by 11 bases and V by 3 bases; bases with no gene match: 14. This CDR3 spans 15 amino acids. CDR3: CASSAVDRGTRGAFF. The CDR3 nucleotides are TGTGCCAGCAGCGCCGTAGACAGGGGGACAAGAGGGGCTTTCTTT.

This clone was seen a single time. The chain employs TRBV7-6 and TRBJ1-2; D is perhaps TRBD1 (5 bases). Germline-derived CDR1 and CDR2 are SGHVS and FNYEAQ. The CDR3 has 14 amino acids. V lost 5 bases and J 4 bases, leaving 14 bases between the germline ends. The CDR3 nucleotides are TGTGCCAGCAGCGCCGACGGGGGAGTCTATGGCTACACCTTC. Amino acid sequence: CASSADGGVYGYTF.

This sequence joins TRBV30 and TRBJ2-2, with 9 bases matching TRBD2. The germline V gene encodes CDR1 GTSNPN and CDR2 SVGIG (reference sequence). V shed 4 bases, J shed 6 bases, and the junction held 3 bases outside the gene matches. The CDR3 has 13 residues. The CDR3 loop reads CAWTSGGPGELFF. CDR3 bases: TGTGCCTGGACCAGCGGGGGGCCCGGGGAGCTGTTTTTT.

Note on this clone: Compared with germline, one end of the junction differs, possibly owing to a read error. CDR3 nucleotide sequence: TGTGCCGGCAGCCTAGACAGGGGCGGGGAGCTGTTTTTT. This codes for CAGSLDRGGELFF. The chain has TRBV5-6 and TRBJ2-2, with TRBD1 matching 8 bases. The CDR3 is 13 amino acids. Germline V gene sequence: CDR1 SGHDT, CDR2 YYEEEE.

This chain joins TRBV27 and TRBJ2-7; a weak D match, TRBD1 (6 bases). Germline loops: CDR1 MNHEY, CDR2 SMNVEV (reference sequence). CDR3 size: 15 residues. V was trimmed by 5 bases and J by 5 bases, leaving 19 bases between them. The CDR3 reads CASSITGHWSDEQYF. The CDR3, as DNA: TGTGCCAGCAGTATTACAGGGCATTGGTCCGACGAGCAGTACTTC.

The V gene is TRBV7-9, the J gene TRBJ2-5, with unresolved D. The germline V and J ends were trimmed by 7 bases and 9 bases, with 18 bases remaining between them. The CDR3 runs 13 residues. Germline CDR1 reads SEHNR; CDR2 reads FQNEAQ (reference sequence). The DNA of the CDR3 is TGTGCCAGCACCCCCCTTGACCCCCAGGCCCAGTACTTC. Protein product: CASTPLDPQAQYF. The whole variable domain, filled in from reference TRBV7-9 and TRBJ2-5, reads DTGVSQNPRHKITKRGQNVTFRCDPISEHNRLYWYRQTLGQGPEFLTYFQNEAQLEKSRLLSDRFSAERPKGSFSTLEIQRTEQGDSAMYLCASTPLDPQAQYFGPGTRLLVL.

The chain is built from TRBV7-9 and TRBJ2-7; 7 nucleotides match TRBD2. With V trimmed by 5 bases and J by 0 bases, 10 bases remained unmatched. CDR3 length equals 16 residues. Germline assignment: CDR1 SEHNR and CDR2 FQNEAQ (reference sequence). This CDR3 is CASSVLGGSNSYEQYF. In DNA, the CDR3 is TGTGCCAGCAGCGTCCTGGGGGGGAGCAACTCCTACGAGCAGTACTTC.

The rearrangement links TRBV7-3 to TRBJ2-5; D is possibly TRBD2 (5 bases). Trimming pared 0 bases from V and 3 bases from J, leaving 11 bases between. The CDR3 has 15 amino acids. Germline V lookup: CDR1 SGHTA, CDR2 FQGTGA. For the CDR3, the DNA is TGTGCCAGCAGCTTAACGGCGTCTAGCAAAGAGACCCAGTACTTC. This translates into CASSLTASSKETQYF.

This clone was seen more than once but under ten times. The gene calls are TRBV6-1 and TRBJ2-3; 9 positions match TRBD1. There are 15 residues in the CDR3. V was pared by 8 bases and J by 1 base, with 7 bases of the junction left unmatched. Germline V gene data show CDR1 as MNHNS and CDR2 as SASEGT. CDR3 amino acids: CASEQGASGTDTQYF. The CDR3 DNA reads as TGTGCCAGCGAACAGGGGGCATCGGGCACAGATACGCAGTATTTT.

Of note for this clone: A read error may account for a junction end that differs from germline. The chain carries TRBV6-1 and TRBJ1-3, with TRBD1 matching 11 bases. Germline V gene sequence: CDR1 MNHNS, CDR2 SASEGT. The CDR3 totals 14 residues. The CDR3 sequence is CAGRDRGTGNTIYF. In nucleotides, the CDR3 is TGTGCCGGCAGGGACAGGGGGACTGGAAACACCATATATTTT.

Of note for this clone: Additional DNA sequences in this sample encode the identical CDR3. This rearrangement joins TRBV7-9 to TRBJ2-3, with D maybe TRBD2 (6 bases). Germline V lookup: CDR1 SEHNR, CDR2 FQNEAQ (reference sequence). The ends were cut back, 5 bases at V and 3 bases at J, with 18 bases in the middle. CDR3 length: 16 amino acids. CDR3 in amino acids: CASSRDGGVLTDTQYF. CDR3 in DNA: TGTGCCAGCAGCCGAGACGGGGGAGTTTTGACAGATACGCAGTATTTT.

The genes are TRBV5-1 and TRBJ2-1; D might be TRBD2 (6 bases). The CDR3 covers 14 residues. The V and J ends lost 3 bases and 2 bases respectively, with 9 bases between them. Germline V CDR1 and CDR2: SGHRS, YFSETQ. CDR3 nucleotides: TGCGCCAGCAGCTGGGACTCAACCTACAATGAGCAGTTCTTC. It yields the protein CASSWDSTYNEQFF.

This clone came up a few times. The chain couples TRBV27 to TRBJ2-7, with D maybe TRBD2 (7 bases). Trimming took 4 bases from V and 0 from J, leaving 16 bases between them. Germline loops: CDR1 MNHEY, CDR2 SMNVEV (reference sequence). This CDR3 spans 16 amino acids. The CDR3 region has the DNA TGTGCCAGCAGTTCCGTGGGGGGGCTTAGCTCCTACGAGCAGTACTTC. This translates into CASSSVGGLSSYEQYF.

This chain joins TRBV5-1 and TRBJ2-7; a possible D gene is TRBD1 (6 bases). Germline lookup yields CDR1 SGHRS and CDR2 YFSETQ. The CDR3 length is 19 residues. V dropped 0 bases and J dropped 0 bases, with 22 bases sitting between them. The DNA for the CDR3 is TGCGCCAGCAGCTTGGGGTGGGGGCGTCCAGGGGCGAGCTCCTACGAGCAGTACTTC. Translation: CASSLGWGRPGASSYEQYF.

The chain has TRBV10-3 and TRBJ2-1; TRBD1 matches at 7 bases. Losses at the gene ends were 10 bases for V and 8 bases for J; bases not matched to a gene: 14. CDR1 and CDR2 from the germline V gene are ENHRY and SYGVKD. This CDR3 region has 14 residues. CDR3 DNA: TGTGCCACCTCGCCGGGACAGACTACATATGAGCAGTTCTTC. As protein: CATSPGQTTYEQFF.

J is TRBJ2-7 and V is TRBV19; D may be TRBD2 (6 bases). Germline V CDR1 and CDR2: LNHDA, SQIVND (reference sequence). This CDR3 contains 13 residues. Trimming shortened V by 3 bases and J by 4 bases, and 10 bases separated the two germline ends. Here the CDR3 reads CASSIGSFYEQYF. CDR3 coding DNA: TGTGCCAGTAGTATCGGGAGTTTTTACGAGCAGTACTTC. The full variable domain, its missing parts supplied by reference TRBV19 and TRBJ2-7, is DGGITQSPKYLFRKEGQNVTLSCEQNLNHDAMYWYRQDPGQGLRLIYYSQIVNDFQKGDIAEGYSVSREKKESFPLTVTSAQKNPTAFYLCASSIGSFYEQYFGPGTRLTVT.

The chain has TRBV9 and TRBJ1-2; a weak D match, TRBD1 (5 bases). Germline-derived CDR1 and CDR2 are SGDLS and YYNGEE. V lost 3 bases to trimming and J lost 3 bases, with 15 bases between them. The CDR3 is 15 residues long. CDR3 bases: TGTGCCAGCAGCGGTGGGGCGGGGTGGCACTATGGCTACACCTTC. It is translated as CASSGGAGWHYGYTF.

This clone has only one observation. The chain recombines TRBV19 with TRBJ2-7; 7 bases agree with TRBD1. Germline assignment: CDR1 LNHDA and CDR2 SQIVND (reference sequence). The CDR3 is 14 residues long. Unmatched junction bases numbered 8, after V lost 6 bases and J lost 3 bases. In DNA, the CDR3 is TGTGCCAGTAGCCCCGACAGGGTTGGCTACGAGCAGTACTTC. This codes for CASSPDRVGYEQYF.